The entry below describes one TCR beta chain. The data were produced by immunoSEQ multiplex PCR, yet TCRdb's version contains in-frame clones alone and is incomplete. The sample includes 57,000 or so clones, around 79% of them seen just once. This entry is derived from a study of PD-L1 blockade in urothelial cancer. V was clipped by 3 bases and J by 3 bases, with 20 bases between them. CDR3 length: 17 residues. Germline CDR1 reads KGHSH; CDR2 reads LQKENI. The sequenced sample was PBMCs, obtained around atezolizumab (anti-PD-L1) treatment. The clonotype comes from a man in his sixties or seventies with urothelial cancer. The chain has TRBV18 and TRBJ1-1; D might be TRBD1 (6 bases). Here the CDR3 reads CASSPRQAWAGDTEAFF. In DNA, the CDR3 is TGTGCCAGCTCACCGCGACAGGCCTGGGCAGGGGACACTGAAGCTTTCTTT. The full variable domain, its missing parts supplied by reference TRBV18 and TRBJ1-1, is NAGVMQNPRHLVRRRGQEARLRCSPMKGHSHVYWYRQLPEEGLKFMVYLQKENIIDESGMPKERFSAEFPKEGPSILRIQQVVRGDSAAYFCASSPRQAWAGDTEAFFGQGTRLTVV.